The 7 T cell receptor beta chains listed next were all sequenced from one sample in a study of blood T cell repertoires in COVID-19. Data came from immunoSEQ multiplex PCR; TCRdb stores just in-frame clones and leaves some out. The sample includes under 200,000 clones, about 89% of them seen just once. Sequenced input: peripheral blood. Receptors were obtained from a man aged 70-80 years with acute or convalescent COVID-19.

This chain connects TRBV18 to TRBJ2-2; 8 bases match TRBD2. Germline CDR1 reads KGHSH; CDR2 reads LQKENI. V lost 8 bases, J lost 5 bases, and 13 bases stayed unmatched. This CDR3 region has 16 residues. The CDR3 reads CASPGGGLDPTGELFF. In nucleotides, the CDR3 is TGTGCCAGCCCCGGCGGGGGACTAGACCCTACCGGGGAGCTGTTTTTT.

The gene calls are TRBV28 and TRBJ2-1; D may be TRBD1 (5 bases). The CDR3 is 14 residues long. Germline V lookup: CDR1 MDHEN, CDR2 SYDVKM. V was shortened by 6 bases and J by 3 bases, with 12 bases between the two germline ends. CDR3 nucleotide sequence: TGTGCCAGCAGCCTGCCTAGGGGCTACAATGAGCAGTTCTTC. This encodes CASSLPRGYNEQFF.

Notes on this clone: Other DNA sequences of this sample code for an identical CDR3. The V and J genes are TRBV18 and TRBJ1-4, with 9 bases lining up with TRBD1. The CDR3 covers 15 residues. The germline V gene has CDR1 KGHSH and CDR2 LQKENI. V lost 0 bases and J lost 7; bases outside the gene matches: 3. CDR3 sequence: CASSPPGQGGEKLFF. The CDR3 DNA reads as TGTGCCAGCTCACCACCGGGACAGGGAGGTGAAAAACTGTTTTTT.

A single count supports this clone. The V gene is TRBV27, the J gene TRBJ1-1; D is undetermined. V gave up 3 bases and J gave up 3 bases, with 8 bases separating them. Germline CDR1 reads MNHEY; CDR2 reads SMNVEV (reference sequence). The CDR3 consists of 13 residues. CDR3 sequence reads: CASSFEGYTEAFF. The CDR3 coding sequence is TGTGCCAGCAGTTTTGAGGGATACACTGAAGCTTTCTTT.

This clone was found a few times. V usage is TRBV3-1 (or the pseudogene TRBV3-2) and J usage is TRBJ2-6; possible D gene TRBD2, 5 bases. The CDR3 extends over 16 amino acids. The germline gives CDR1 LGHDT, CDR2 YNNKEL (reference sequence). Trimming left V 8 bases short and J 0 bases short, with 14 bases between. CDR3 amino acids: CASAEVTSSGANVLTF. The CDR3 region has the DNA TGTGCCAGCGCGGAGGTAACTTCCTCTGGGGCCAACGTCCTGACTTTC.

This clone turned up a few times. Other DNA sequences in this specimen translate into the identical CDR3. The DNA for the CDR3 is TGCGCCAGCAGCTTGGGGACAGGGGAGGGGGAGACCCAGTACTTC. Translating gives CASSLGTGEGETQYF. V usage is TRBV5-1 and J usage is TRBJ2-5, with TRBD1 matching over 9 bases. The CDR3 extends over 15 amino acids. V gave up 0 bases and J gave up 5 bases; unmatched junction bases: 5. CDR1 SGHRS and CDR2 YFSETQ come from the germline V gene.

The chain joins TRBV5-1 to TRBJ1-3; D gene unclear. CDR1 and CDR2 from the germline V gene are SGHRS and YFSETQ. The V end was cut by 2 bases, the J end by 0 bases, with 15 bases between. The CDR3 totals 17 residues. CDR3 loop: CASSLSGGRSSGNTIYF. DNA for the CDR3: TGCGCCAGCAGCTTATCGGGAGGGCGTAGCTCTGGAAACACCATATATTTT.